Detailed here is one T cell receptor (beta chain). The data derive from a study of blood T cell repertoires in COVID-19. For the study at large: COVID-19 samples from acute and convalescent phases originated in the United States, Italy and Spain. T cells, B-cell-depleted T cells, or PBMCs supplied cDNA or gDNA.

Repertoires were generated with immunoSEQ multiplex PCR, while TCRdb's copy carries only in-frame clones and drops some. The table shows 310,000 or so clones, with roughly 87% occurring only once. Sequenced input: PBMCs or T cells enriched from blood (not recorded which). The TCR originated in a woman aged 18-35 years who had recovered from COVID-19.

The CDR3: CASSLAGVYEQYF. CDR3 coding DNA: TGTGCCAGCAGTCTAGCGGGAGTCTACGAGCAGTACTTC. The J gene is TRBJ2-7, the V gene TRBV6-5; 10 positions agree with TRBD2. Germline V gene lookup returns CDR1 MNHEY and CDR2 SVGAGI. J was trimmed by 3 bases and V by 5 bases; bases with no gene match: 1. The CDR3 is 13 residues long.